This entry describes one T cell receptor (beta chain). Extraction of RNA preceded its reverse transcription into cDNA, which served as the sequencing template. The method was immunoSEQ multiplex PCR; TCRdb's version includes in-frame clones alone and lacks a portion of them. The sample carries some 150,000 clones, around 71% recorded once. The data stem from a study of CD8+ T cells in alopecia areata. This clonotype was sampled from a human donor with alopecia areata. The sequencing used CD8+ T cells sorted from blood, collected at week 0.

The CDR3 sequence: CASSVGGQYNEQFF. CDR3 sequence (DNA): TGTGCCAGCAGTGTAGGGGGACAGTACAATGAGCAGTTCTTC. The V gene is TRBV27, the J gene TRBJ2-1, with 7 nucleotides matching TRBD1. The CDR3 length is 14 residues. Germline CDR1 and CDR2: MNHEY and SMNVEV (reference sequence). Trimming took 5 bases from V and 4 from J; bases not matched to a gene: 5.